These T cell receptor beta chains were read from a single sample in a study of CD8 T cells in ankylosing spondylitis. MiXCR, applied by TCRdb to the 5' RACE reads, yields one record per CDR3 protein. The profile shows 700,000 to 1,000,000 distinct CDR3 sequences, roughly 12% of them singletons. Sequences were obtained from blood, either unsorted or a sorted T cell fraction (not recorded which). The receptors originated from a male donor with ankylosing spondylitis. Each CDR3 is given with its conserved first and last residue. D genes are given only for firm matches. A row's size may be missing; if present it is once, few, many or a size class.

size: many; V: TRBV5-1; D: .; J: TRBJ1-3; DNA: TGCGCCAGCAGCTTGGAGCCAGGGGCTGGAAACACCATATATTTT; CDR3: CASSLEPGAGNTIYF
size: few; V: TRBV20-1; D: .; J: TRBJ2-7; DNA: TGCAGTACCCCCAATAGGGCCGGGCAGTACTTC; CDR3: CSTPNRAGQYF
size: many; V: TRBV12-3/TRBV12-4; D: .; J: TRBJ1-5; DNA: TGTGCCAGCAGTACCAGGGGACAGCCCCAGCATTTT; CDR3: CASSTRGQPQHF
size: few; V: TRBV3-1; D: .; J: TRBJ2-1; DNA: TGTGCCAGCAGCAAAGGGGACGGTTATAATGAGCAGTTCTTC; CDR3: CASSKGDGYNEQFF
size: many; V: TRBV20-1; D: .; J: TRBJ2-3; DNA: TGCAGCCTCCCCTTCCCAGGATCAGATACGCAGTATTTT; CDR3: CSLPFPGSDTQYF
size: .; V: TRBV5-6; D: TRBD1; J: TRBJ2-5; DNA: TGTGCCAGCAGCAGGGGACAGGGTTTAATGGAGACCCAGTACTTC; CDR3: CASSRGQGLMETQYF
size: few; V: TRBV10-3; D: .; J: TRBJ2-1; DNA: TGTGCCATCAGTGTCCGGGACACCCTTTACAATGAGCAGTTCTTC; CDR3: CAISVRDTLYNEQFF
size: .; V: TRBV6-2/TRBV6-3; D: .; J: TRBJ1-1; DNA: TGTGCCAGCAGTTACTCGATGCGAGGGGCCCCTGAAGCTTTCTTT; CDR3: CASSYSMRGAPEAFF
size: few; V: TRBV20-1; D: .; J: TRBJ2-5; DNA: TGCAGTGCTAGAGATTATGAGACCCAGTACTTC; CDR3: CSARDYETQYF
size: many; V: TRBV12-3/TRBV12-4; D: .; J: TRBJ1-5; DNA: TGTGCCAGCAGCCCAGAGAGCGTTCAGCCCCAGCATTTT; CDR3: CASSPESVQPQHF
size: .; V: TRBV20-1; D: .; J: TRBJ2-4; DNA: TGCAGTGCTGTCAGGGGATTTGGCAAAAACATTCAGTACTTC; CDR3: CSAVRGFGKNIQYF
size: .; V: TRBV6-5; D: .; J: TRBJ1-2; DNA: TGTGCCAGCAGTTCTGGATCGGGGTCTGGCTACACCTTC; CDR3: CASSSGSGSGYTF
size: once; V: TRBV7-7; D: .; J: TRBJ2-2; DNA: TGTGCTAGCAGAATCGGGTTGGGTACCGGGGAGCTGTTTTTT; CDR3: CASRIGLGTGELFF
size: .; V: TRBV9; D: .; J: TRBJ2-7; DNA: TGTGCCAGCAGCGTAGGGGCGGTTACCGAGCAGTACTTC; CDR3: CASSVGAVTEQYF
size: many; V: TRBV28; D: .; J: TRBJ1-5; DNA: TGTGCCAGCAGCCCTGGACGGTACGATCAGCCCCAGCATTTT; CDR3: CASSPGRYDQPQHF
size: many; V: TRBV7-2; D: .; J: TRBJ1-5; DNA: TGTGCCAGCAGCCCAACGGATCAGCCCCAGCATTTT; CDR3: CASSPTDQPQHF
size: .; V: TRBV24-1; D: TRBD2; J: TRBJ2-1; DNA: TGTGCCACCAGTGATCCGGGGGGGTGGCAGTTCTTC; CDR3: CATSDPGGWQFF
size: .; V: TRBV4-2; D: TRBD1; J: TRBJ1-1; DNA: TGTGCCAGCAGCCAAGGGTCCGGGACAGGAAGGGTTGCTTTCTTT; CDR3: CASSQGSGTGRVAFF
size: few; V: TRBV9; D: .; J: TRBJ2-1; DNA: TGTGCCAGCAGCGTAGAAGGACGAGGTTACAATGAGCAGTTCTTC; CDR3: CASSVEGRGYNEQFF
size: few; V: TRBV20-1; D: .; J: TRBJ1-6; DNA: TGCAGTGCTAGAGGGCAGTCTAATTCACCCCTCCACTTT; CDR3: CSARGQSNSPLHF
size: few; V: TRBV15; D: TRBD2; J: TRBJ2-1; DNA: TGTGCCACCAGCAGTCGGCTAGCGGTGTACAATGAGCAGTTCTTC; CDR3: CATSSRLAVYNEQFF
size: few; V: TRBV3-1; D: .; J: TRBJ2-7; DNA: TGTGCCAGCAGTGCCGGGACTCGGCCGCCCTACGAGCAGTACTTC; CDR3: CASSAGTRPPYEQYF
size: .; V: TRBV7-2; D: .; J: TRBJ2-3; DNA: TGTGCCAGCAGCTTAGTAGGGCGTCCCGACACAGATACGCAGTATTTT; CDR3: CASSLVGRPDTDTQYF
size: .; V: TRBV20-1; D: .; J: TRBJ1-1; DNA: TGCAGTGCTAGGCAGGGTTCTGTACCTGAAGCTTTCTTT; CDR3: CSARQGSVPEAFF
size: few; V: TRBV18; D: .; J: TRBJ2-3; DNA: TGTGCCAGCTCACCAGACAGATGGCCAGATACGCAGTATTTT; CDR3: CASSPDRWPDTQYF
size: few; V: TRBV15; D: .; J: TRBJ1-2; DNA: TGTGCCACCAGCAGAGAAGGCCGGCCGGCCTATGGCTACACCTTC; CDR3: CATSREGRPAYGYTF
size: few; V: TRBV4-2; D: .; J: TRBJ2-5; DNA: TGTGCCAGCAGCCACTACAGGGAAGAGACCCAGTACTTC; CDR3: CASSHYREETQYF
size: few; V: TRBV6-2/TRBV6-3; D: .; J: TRBJ2-5; DNA: TGTGCCAGCAGCCTACGGGACCGCGAGAGAGAGACCCAGTACTTC; CDR3: CASSLRDRERETQYF
size: few; V: TRBV20-1; D: .; J: TRBJ1-1; DNA: TGCAGTGCTCCCCCCCGGCATGGCGGCACTGAAGCTTTCTTT; CDR3: CSAPPRHGGTEAFF
size: many; V: TRBV29-1; D: .; J: TRBJ2-1; DNA: TGCAGCGTTGTTACTACAGGTACCTTCTACAATGAGCAGTTCTTC; CDR3: CSVVTTGTFYNEQFF
size: many; V: TRBV7-2; D: .; J: TRBJ2-7; DNA: TGTGCCAGCAGCTTAGCGGTGGTTGGGGGCTACGAGCAGTACTTC; CDR3: CASSLAVVGGYEQYF
size: .; V: TRBV21-1; D: .; J: TRBJ2-7; DNA: TGTGCCAGCCGTAAGCGGCAGTACTTC; CDR3: CASRKRQYF
size: few; V: TRBV4-3; D: TRBD1; J: TRBJ1-1; DNA: TGCGCCAGCAGCACCGACAGGGGGTGGAGGAACACTGAAGCTTTCTTT; CDR3: CASSTDRGWRNTEAFF
size: few; V: TRBV7-2; D: .; J: TRBJ2-7; DNA: TGTGCCAGCAGTTCCCGGACGGGGAGTTGGTACGAGCAGTACTTC; CDR3: CASSSRTGSWYEQYF
size: .; V: TRBV5-1; D: .; J: TRBJ2-4; DNA: TGCGCCAGCAGCCGCGGGACAGTGGGCAAAAACATTCAGTACTTC; CDR3: CASSRGTVGKNIQYF
size: .; V: TRBV11-2; D: .; J: TRBJ2-7; DNA: TGTGCCAGCAGCTCGCTCACGGGACAACGATACGAGCAGTACTTC; CDR3: CASSSLTGQRYEQYF
size: .; V: TRBV12-3/TRBV12-4; D: .; J: TRBJ1-1; DNA: TGTGCCAGCAGTTTTTTGGGTTCTGAAGCTTTCTTT; CDR3: CASSFLGSEAFF
size: few; V: TRBV15; D: TRBD1; J: TRBJ2-7; DNA: TGTGCCACCAGCAGAAACCCAGGGACAGGGGATGTCTACGAGCAGTACTTC; CDR3: CATSRNPGTGDVYEQYF
size: few; V: TRBV20-1; D: .; J: TRBJ2-7; DNA: TGCAGTGCTAGAGATCAGAGCGTAACCTACGAGCAGTACTTC; CDR3: CSARDQSVTYEQYF
size: .; V: TRBV20-1; D: TRBD2; J: TRBJ2-7; DNA: TGCAGTGCTAGCGGGGGGGCTGACGAGCAGTACTTC; CDR3: CSASGGADEQYF
size: few; V: TRBV5-1; D: .; J: TRBJ2-3; DNA: TGCGCCAGCAGCTTGCGGCCCGGGGGAGATACGCAGTATTTT; CDR3: CASSLRPGGDTQYF
size: many; V: TRBV11-1; D: TRBD1; J: TRBJ2-7; DNA: TGTGCCAGCAGCTCTGCTACAGGGGACGAGCAGTACTTC; CDR3: CASSSATGDEQYF
size: .; V: TRBV4-2; D: .; J: TRBJ2-3; DNA: TGTGCCAGCAGCCAGACGGACAGACATACGCAGTATTTT; CDR3: CASSQTDRHTQYF